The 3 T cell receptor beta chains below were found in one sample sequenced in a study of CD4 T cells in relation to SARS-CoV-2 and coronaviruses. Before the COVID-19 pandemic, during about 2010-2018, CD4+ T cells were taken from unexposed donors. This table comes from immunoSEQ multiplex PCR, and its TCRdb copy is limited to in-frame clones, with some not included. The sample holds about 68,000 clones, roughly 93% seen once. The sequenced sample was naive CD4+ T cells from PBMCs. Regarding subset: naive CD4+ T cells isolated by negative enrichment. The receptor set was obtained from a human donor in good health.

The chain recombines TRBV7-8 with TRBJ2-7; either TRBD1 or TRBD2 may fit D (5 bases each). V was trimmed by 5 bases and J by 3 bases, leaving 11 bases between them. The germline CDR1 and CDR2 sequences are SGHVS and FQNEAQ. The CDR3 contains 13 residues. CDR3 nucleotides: TGTGCCAGCAGCCCAGGGACCATCTACGAGCAGTACTTC. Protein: CASSPGTIYEQYF.

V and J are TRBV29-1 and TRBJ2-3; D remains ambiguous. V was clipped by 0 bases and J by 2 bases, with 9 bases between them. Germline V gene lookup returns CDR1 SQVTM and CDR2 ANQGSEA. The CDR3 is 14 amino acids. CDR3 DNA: TGCAGCGTTGAAGATGTCGGCCTCACAGATACGCAGTATTTT. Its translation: CSVEDVGLTDTQYF.

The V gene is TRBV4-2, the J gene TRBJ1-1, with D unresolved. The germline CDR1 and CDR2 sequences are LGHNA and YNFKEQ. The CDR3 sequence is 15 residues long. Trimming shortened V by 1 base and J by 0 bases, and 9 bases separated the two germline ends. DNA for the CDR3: TGTGCCAGCAGCCAAGTGGACCCCATGAACACTGAAGCTTTCTTT. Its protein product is CASSQVDPMNTEAFF.